This record concerns one T cell receptor beta chain sequence. Germline lookup yields CDR1 LNHNV and CDR2 YYDKDF (reference sequence). The CDR3 extends over 16 amino acids. V lost 1 base to trimming and J lost 1 base, with 12 bases between them. The table came from immunoSEQ multiplex PCR; TCRdb's copy has only in-frame clones and leaves some out. This table has approximately 140,000 clones, 90% appearing once. This entry is derived from a study of T cell responses to AZD1222 COVID-19 vaccine. The source of this sequence is an adult in good health. Specimen: peripheral blood, collected on day 0 of AZD1222 vaccination. The V gene is TRBV15, the J gene TRBJ2-3, with D perhaps TRBD2 (5 bases). CDR3 in DNA: TGTGCCACCAGCAGAGGAGCAAAGAGGGGCACAGATACGCAGTATTTT. It specifies CATSRGAKRGTDTQYF.